This TCR beta chain was sequenced in a study of tumor and adjacent non-tumor tissue in lung cancer. On the study more broadly: There were some 11 adenocarcinoma, a couple of squamous cell carcinoma and 1 small cell lung cancer cases.

V gave up 1 base and J gave up 2 bases, with 9 bases separating them. Per germline, CDR1 SGHRS and CDR2 YFSETQ. The CDR3 runs 14 residues. The library came from three nested PCR rounds adapted from ARM-PCR protocols. TCRdb reanalysed the multiplex PCR reads using MiXCR and keeps one entry per CDR3 protein. This table has roughly 82,000 distinct CDR3 sequences, roughly three quarters appearing once. Study results and limitations: Compared with tumor, normal lung showed significantly lower TCR diversity. Patients with more diverse tumor TCRs had worse survival. Tumor repertoires had a smaller top 100 clone share than normal lung.

RNA was extracted from bulk tissue without any cell sorting. This non-tumor lung sample came from over 3 cm beyond the tumor edge. This clonotype was recorded many times. Its target is not known. Specimen: distant non-tumor lung tissue. The receptor's source is a woman between 45 and 65 years old with non-small cell lung cancer. The rearrangement joins TRBV5-1 to TRBJ1-2, with a tentative D call TRBD1 (5 bases). The CDR3 protein is CASSLSGGNYGYTF. CDR3 DNA: TGCGCCAGCAGCTTGTCTGGGGGAAACTATGGCTACACCTTC.